This T cell receptor beta chain appears in the sequencing data of a study of T cells after yellow fever vaccination. By 5'RACE template switching, TCR cDNA was produced, with a universal primer site and UMIs added in the process. TCRdb re-analysed the 5' RACE reads in MiXCR, keeping a single row per CDR3 protein. The table has hundreds of thousands of distinct CDR3 sequences, 8.5% to 10% seen once; the top ten hold 3% to 3.5%. CDR1 is SNHLY, CDR2 FYNNEI, per germline. Trimming took off 3 bases at V and 7 bases at J, with 16 bases between the two ends. CDR3 length: 15 amino acids. The source is a man between 18 and 29 years old who received the YFV17D yellow fever vaccine. The sample in question was CD4+ T cells sorted from PBMCs, obtained 5 days after the yellow fever booster vaccination. The V and J genes are TRBV2 and TRBJ1-5, with D possibly being TRBD1 (5 bases). CDR3 residues: CASSDDRTGTQPQHF. The CDR3 coding sequence is TGTGCCAGCAGTGATGATCGAACGGGGACGCAGCCCCAGCATTTT.